This T cell receptor (beta chain) was found in a study of T cell repertoires in cytomegalovirus infection. Across the whole study: Through public TCR beta signatures, both CMV infection and matching HLA type were indicated.

This clonotype showed up just a few times. The V segment lost 8 bases and the J segment 8 bases; nucleotides outside the gene matches: 4. Germline CDR1 SGHRS, CDR2 YFSETQ. The CDR3 covers 13 residues. A single record per CDR3 protein comes from TCRdb applying MiXCR to the reads. Of a few hundred thousand distinct CDR3 sequences in the sample, roughly 16% are singletons; the top ten hold approximately 12%. V usage is TRBV5-1 and J usage is TRBJ1-6, with 10 nucleotides matching TRBD1. The sample comprised PBMCs. This TCR was recovered from a human donor in good health (CMV status not recorded). Some clones in this sample may be carry-over from other donors' samples. CDR3 sequence (DNA): TGCGCCAGTAGCGGGACAGGGGATTCACCCCTCCACTTT. This sequence encodes CASSGTGDSPLHF.